This TCR beta chain was captured in a study of OX40 agonist ivuxolimab in advanced cancers. The overall study: Melanoma, hepatocellular carcinoma, head and neck or renal cell cancer occurred in dose-escalation patients.

CDR3 length: 16 amino acids. Germline assignment: CDR1 SGHTA and CDR2 FQGNSA. The V end lost 1 base, the J end lost 5 bases, and 17 bases lay between the germline ends. Whole-study results and caveats: In CD8+ T cells, expanded clones were on average more numerous than in CD4+. In the 0.1 to 3.0 mg/kg range, CD4+ and CD8+ blood T cells had expanded clonally by week 6.

Sequencing used immunoSEQ multiplex PCR; TCRdb keeps in-frame clones, though not all of them. Of about 36,000 clones in the sample, approximately 72% were seen once. There are a few counts of this clone. Its antigen is not identified. The genes are TRBV7-2 and TRBJ2-5; possible D gene TRBD1, 6 bases. This receptor was identified in an adult with an advanced solid tumor such as melanoma, head and neck, liver or kidney cancer. The sequencing used CD4+ or CD8+ T cells sorted from blood, collected in a trial of the OX40 agonist ivuxolimab. The CDR3 bases are TGTGCCAGCAGCTTAGGGTACCTCCTAAGGGGGGAGACCCAGTACTTC. This translates into CASSLGYLLRGETQYF.